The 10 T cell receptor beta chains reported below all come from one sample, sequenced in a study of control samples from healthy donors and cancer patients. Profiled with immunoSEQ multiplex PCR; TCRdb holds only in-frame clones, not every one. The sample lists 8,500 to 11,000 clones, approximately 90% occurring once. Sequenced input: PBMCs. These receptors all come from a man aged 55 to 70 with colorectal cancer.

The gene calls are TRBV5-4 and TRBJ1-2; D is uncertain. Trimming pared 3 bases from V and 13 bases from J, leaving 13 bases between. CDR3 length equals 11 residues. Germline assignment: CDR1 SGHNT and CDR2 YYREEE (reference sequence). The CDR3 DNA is TGTGCCAGCAGCTCATTCGGGTCTCGCACCTTC. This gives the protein CASSSFGSRTF.

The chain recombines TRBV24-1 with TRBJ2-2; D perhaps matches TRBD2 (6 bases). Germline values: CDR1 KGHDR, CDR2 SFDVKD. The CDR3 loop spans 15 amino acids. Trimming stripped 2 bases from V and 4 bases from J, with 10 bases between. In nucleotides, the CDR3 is TGTGCCACCAGTGATTATCAGGGAGGCACCGGGGAGCTGTTTTTT. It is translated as CATSDYQGGTGELFF.

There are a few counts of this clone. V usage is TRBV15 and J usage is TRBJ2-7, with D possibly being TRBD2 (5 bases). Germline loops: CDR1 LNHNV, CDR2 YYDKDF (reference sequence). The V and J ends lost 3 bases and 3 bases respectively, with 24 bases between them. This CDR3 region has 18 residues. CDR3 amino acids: CATSSSSWEYGVLYEQYF. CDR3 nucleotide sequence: TGTGCCACCAGCAGTTCCTCTTGGGAGTATGGGGTTCTCTACGAGCAGTACTTC.

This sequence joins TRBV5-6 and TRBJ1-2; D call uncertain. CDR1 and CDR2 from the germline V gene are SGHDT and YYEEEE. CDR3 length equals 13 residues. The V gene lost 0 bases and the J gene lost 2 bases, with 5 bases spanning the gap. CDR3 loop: CASSLAQNYGYTF. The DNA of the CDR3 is TGTGCCAGCAGCTTGGCTCAGAACTATGGCTACACCTTC.

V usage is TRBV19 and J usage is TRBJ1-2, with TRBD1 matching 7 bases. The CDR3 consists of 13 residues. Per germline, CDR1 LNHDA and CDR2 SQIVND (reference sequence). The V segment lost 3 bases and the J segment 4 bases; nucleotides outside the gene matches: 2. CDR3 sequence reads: CASSMGQFYGYTF. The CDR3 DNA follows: TGTGCCAGTAGTATGGGACAGTTCTATGGCTACACCTTC.

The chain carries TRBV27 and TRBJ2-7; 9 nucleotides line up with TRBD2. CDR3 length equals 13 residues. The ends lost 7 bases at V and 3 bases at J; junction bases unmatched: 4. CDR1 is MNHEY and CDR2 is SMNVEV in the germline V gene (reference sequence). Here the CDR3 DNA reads TGTGCCAGCAAGTCAGCGGGGGGCTACGAGCAGTACTTC. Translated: CASKSAGGYEQYF.

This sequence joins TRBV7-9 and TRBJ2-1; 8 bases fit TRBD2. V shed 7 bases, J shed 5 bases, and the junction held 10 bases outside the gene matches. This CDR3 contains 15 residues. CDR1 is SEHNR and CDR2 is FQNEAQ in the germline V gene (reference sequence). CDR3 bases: TGTGCCAGCAATCGCGGGGGGTTAAGGCACAATGAGCAGTTCTTC. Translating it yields CASNRGGLRHNEQFF.

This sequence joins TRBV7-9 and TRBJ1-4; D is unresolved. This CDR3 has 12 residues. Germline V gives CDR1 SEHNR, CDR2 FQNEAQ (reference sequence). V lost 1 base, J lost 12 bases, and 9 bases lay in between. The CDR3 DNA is TGTGCCAGCAGCTTAGTTCTCGGCGAACTGTTTTTT. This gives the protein CASSLVLGELFF.

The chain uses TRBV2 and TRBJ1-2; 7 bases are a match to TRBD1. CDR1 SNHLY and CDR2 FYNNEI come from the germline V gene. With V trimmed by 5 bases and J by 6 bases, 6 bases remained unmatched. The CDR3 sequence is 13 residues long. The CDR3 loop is CASSLATGHGYTF. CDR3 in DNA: TGTGCCAGCAGTCTTGCGACAGGGCATGGCTACACCTTC.

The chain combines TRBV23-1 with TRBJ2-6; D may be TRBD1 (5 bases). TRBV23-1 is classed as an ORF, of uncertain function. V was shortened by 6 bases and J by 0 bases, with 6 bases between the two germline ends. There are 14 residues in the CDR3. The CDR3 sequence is CASRDSSGANVLTF. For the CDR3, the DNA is TGCGCCAGCAGAGACAGCTCTGGGGCCAACGTCCTGACTTTC.